The sequence of this TCR beta chain was determined in a study of blood T cell repertoires in COVID-19. Overall study: Samples representing acute and convalescent COVID-19 were sourced from the United States, Italy and Spain. The cDNA or gDNA used as material had been derived from T cells, B-cell-depleted T cells, or PBMCs.

Original processing notes: Quantification of nucleated cells was approximated via reference gene primer amplification. TCRdb's table, derived via immunoSEQ multiplex PCR, lists solely in-frame clones and lacks some. V, J and clone size were drawn from that table, and D and trimming were deduced from the DNA. The sample holds 35,000 to 45,000 clones, around 80% seen once. CDR1 and CDR2 (germline): SEHNR, FQNEAQ (reference sequence). The CDR3 spans 16 residues. V lost 2 bases, J lost 2 bases, and 6 bases stayed unmatched. The sample consisted of peripheral blood. The TCR was taken from a man aged 55-75 years with acute or convalescent COVID-19. The rearrangement joins TRBV7-9 to TRBJ2-1; TRBD1 matches at 7 bases. CDR3 nucleotides: TGTGCCAGCAGCTTAAGCTCGACAGGGCCCTACAATGAGCAGTTCTTC. It yields the protein CASSLSSTGPYNEQFF. Full variable domain (outside the CDR3, taken from reference TRBV7-9 and TRBJ2-1): DTGVSQNPRHKITKRGQNVTFRCDPISEHNRLYWYRQTLGQGPEFLTYFQNEAQLEKSRLLSDRFSAERPKGSFSTLEIQRTEQGDSAMYLCASSLSSTGPYNEQFFGPGTRLTVL.